This T cell receptor beta chain was captured in a study of T cell responses to AZD1222 COVID-19 vaccine. Study conclusions and caveats: Donors in the cohort were predominantly white British and more often female, and clonal diversity was possibly underestimated.

This table comes from immunoSEQ multiplex PCR, and its TCRdb copy is limited to in-frame clones, with some not included. The top ten clones hold around 1.5% of a sample with about 170,000 clones, around 90% of them seen once. The germline V gene has CDR1 MNHEY and CDR2 SVGAGI. V was cut by 7 bases and J by 0 bases, with 9 bases left in between. The CDR3 contains 14 residues. A note on this clone: The antigen is not known.

This sequence was found in an adult in good health. The source was peripheral blood, collected on day 0 of AZD1222 vaccination. This chain uses TRBV6-5 with TRBJ2-2; tentative D call: TRBD2 (5 bases). CDR3 bases: TGTGCCAGCAAGGACTCGTCGAACACCGGGGAGCTGTTTTTT. The encoded protein is CASKDSSNTGELFF.